This TCR beta chain is drawn from a study of T cell repertoires in cytomegalovirus infection. Study as a whole: Both a matching HLA type and CMV infection were indicated by public TCR beta signatures.

A single record per CDR3 protein comes from TCRdb applying MiXCR to the reads. In the table there are nearly 650,000 distinct CDR3 sequences, 20% to 25% of which are singletons. Overall study findings and caveats: Dominating the ex vivo response were TCR beta clonotypes that were CMV-specific and HLA-C-restricted.

Remarks on this clonotype: Its antigen is still unknown.

V lost 4 bases and J 3 bases, leaving 0 bases between the germline ends. This CDR3 has 9 residues. CDR1 is DFQATT, CDR2 SNEGSKA, per germline (reference sequence). The sequenced sample was CD8+ T cells from PBMCs. V usage is TRBV20-1 and J usage is TRBJ2-5, with D hard to call. This clonotype was obtained from a human donor in good health (CMV status not recorded). Some clones in this sample may be carry-over from other donors' samples. CDR3 bases: TGCAGTGCTAAAGAGACCCAGTACTTC. It translates to CSAKETQYF.